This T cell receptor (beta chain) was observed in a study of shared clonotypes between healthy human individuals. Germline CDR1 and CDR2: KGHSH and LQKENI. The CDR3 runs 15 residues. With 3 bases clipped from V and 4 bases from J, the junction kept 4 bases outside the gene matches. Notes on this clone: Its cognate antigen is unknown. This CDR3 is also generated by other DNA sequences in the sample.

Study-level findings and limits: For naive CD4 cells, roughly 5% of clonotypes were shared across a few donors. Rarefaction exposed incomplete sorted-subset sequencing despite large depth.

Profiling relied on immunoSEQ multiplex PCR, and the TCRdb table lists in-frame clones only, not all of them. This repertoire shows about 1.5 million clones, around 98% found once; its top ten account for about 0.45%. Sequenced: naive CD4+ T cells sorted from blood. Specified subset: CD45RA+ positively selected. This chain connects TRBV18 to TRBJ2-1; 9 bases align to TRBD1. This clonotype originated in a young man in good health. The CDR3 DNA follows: TGTGCCAGCTCACCTCCGGGGACAGGGTACAATGAGCAGTTCTTC. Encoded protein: CASSPPGTGYNEQFF. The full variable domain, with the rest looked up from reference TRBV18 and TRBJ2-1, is NAGVMQNPRHLVRRRGQEARLRCSPMKGHSHVYWYRQLPEEGLKFMVYLQKENIIDESGMPKERFSAEFPKEGPSILRIQQVVRGDSAAYFCASSPPGTGYNEQFFGPGTRLTVL.